The 17 T cell receptor beta chains in this list originate from one sample, sequenced in a study of blood T cells in healthy people across ages (dated by TCRdb to 2015 to 2017). Library creation used 5' RACE. Sequencing took place on an Illumina HiSeq 2500. A second PCR of 7 to 11 cycles was run with a J-beta primer mix and a sample-barcoded 5' primer. TCRdb handled the public reads itself, with Q25 trimming in fastp and clone calling in MiXCR, and kept productive beta chains. Each entry is one CDR3 protein sequence, shown with its most common DNA and genes. The sample records roughly 900,000 distinct CDR3 sequences, more than 25% of which are singletons. Together, the top ten hold around 16% of the sample. The sequencing sample was made of blood. All receptors come from a woman of 80 years or more in good health.

This clonotype was found many times. The rearrangement uses TRBV20-1 and TRBJ2-5, with D uncertain. CDR1 and CDR2 from the germline V gene are DFQATT and SNEGSKA (reference sequence). Trimming shortened V by 0 bases and J by 9 bases, and 14 bases separated the two germline ends. The CDR3 is made up of 13 amino acids. The CDR3 coding sequence is TGCAGTGCTAGAGATGAGGCAGACGGACCCCAGTACTTC. Encoded protein: CSARDEADGPQYF.

This chain uses TRBV27 with TRBJ1-6, with no clear D. CDR3 length equals 15 residues. Germline values: CDR1 MNHEY, CDR2 SMNVEV (reference sequence). V was trimmed by 1 base and J by 3 bases, leaving 7 bases between them. The CDR3 sequence is CASSLLGGYNSPLHF. In nucleotides, the CDR3 is TGTGCCAGCAGTTTATTAGGCGGCTATAATTCACCCCTCCACTTT.

This clonotype has a handful of counts. V usage is TRBV7-8 and J usage is TRBJ1-1, with a possible D match to TRBD1 (5 bases). Germline assignment: CDR1 SGHVS and CDR2 FQNEAQ. The CDR3 contains 15 residues. Deletions cut 7 bases from V and 4 bases from J, with 19 bases between. As DNA, the CDR3 is TGTGCCAGCACCCTGGGGCAGGGAACCAGCACTGAAGCTTTCTTT. It is translated as CASTLGQGTSTEAFF.

The rearrangement uses TRBV7-2 and TRBJ1-6, with a tentative D call TRBD1 (5 bases). Trimming removed 5 bases from V and 10 bases from J, with 18 bases in between. Germline CDR1 reads SGHTA; CDR2 reads FQGNSA. The CDR3 consists of 15 residues. CDR3 in DNA: TGTGCCAGCAGCCTGGGACTTCAGACTAAGTCACCCCTCCACTTT. It yields the protein CASSLGLQTKSPLHF.

This clonotype was counted only a few times. V is TRBV10-2 and J is TRBJ1-6; no reliable D call. Germline V lookup: CDR1 WSHSY, CDR2 SAAADI. Trimming took 3 bases from V and 6 from J, leaving 6 bases between them. The CDR3 length is 13 residues. CDR3 nucleotides: TGCGCCAGCAGTGAACGGGGTAATTCACCCCTCCACTTT. This codes for CASSERGNSPLHF.

This clonotype has at least ten counts. The CDR3 region is CASSQDQGAGANVLTF. CDR3 DNA sequence: TGTGCCAGCAGCCAAGATCAGGGGGCCGGGGCCAACGTCCTGACTTTC. The rearrangement uses TRBV4-2 and TRBJ2-6, with TRBD1 identical over 8 bases. Trimming at V came to 0 bases and at J to 4 bases, leaving 2 bases not matched to a gene. There are 16 residues in the CDR3. The germline V gene encodes CDR1 LGHNA and CDR2 YNFKEQ.

With respect to this clonotype: A much larger clone is a single base away; this may be a read error. The J gene is TRBJ2-5, the V gene TRBV6-5; no clear D gene. Germline CDR1 and CDR2: MNHEY and SVGAGI. Trimming shortened V by 0 bases and J by 11 bases, and 16 bases separated the two germline ends. There are 14 residues in the CDR3. The CDR3 sequence: CASSYSIGVHEQYF. CDR3 sequence (DNA): TGTGCCAGCAGTTACTCGATTGGGGTTCATGAGCAGTACTTC.

At least ten counts were recorded for this clonotype. The chain is built from TRBV3-1 and TRBJ2-3; possibly TRBD2 for D (7 bases). Germline CDR1 and CDR2: LGHDT and YNNKEL (reference sequence). Trimming took 4 bases from V and 2 from J, leaving 16 bases between them. The CDR3 covers 16 residues. In nucleotides, the CDR3 is TGTGCCAGCAGCCCCCAAGGGCGGGGGCCCACAGATACGCAGTATTTT. Protein product: CASSPQGRGPTDTQYF.

The gene calls are TRBV18 and TRBJ2-2, with D maybe TRBD1 (7 bases). The germline CDR1 and CDR2 sequences are KGHSH and LQKENI. This CDR3 region has 18 residues. The V and J ends lost 6 bases and 0 bases respectively, with 20 bases between them. CDR3 nucleotide sequence: TGTGCCAGCTCCCAGTCAGGGGGGCGCATTTCGAACACCGGGGAGCTGTTTTTT. It codes for CASSQSGGRISNTGELFF.

Notes on this clonotype: It may be a read error: a sequence one base away is much more abundant. The chain employs TRBV20-1 and TRBJ1-2; 9 bases fit TRBD1. The CDR3 sequence is 17 residues long. The germline gives CDR1 DFQATT, CDR2 SNEGSKA (reference sequence). This CDR3 reads CGARDLYMRDRDHGYTF. The CDR3 DNA sequence: TGCGGTGCTAGAGATTTATATATGAGGGACAGGGACCATGGCTACACCTTC.

This clonotype showed up just a few times. This sequence joins TRBV12-3 or TRBV12-4 and TRBJ1-1, with D unclear. Deletions cut 8 bases from V and 7 bases from J, with 17 bases between. CDR3 size: 13 residues. CDR3 DNA: TGTGCCAGCCAGTACCTCGGAGGCCTTGAAGCTTTCTTT. Amino acid sequence: CASQYLGGLEAFF.

A remark on this clonotype: A much larger clone differs from this one at a single base, so this may be a read error. The chain employs TRBV6-5 and TRBJ1-2; D is unclear. The germline V and J ends were trimmed by 2 bases and 7 bases, with 14 bases remaining between them. The CDR3 contains 14 residues. Germline CDR1 reads MNHEY; CDR2 reads SVGAGI. The CDR3 nucleotides read TGTGCCAGCAGTTACGGGTGTGGAATCGGTGGCTACACCTTC. This encodes CASSYGCGIGGYTF.

In its sample, this clonotype was seen once. A single base separates this from a much larger clone, so it may be a read error. The chain combines TRBV6-6 with TRBJ2-5; TRBD2 aligns across 12 bases. This CDR3 region has 16 residues. Germline assignment: CDR1 MNHNY and CDR2 SVGAGI (reference sequence). CDR3 in amino acids: CASSFRTSGAKETQCF. The CDR3 DNA is TGTGCCAGCAGTTTTCGGACTAGCGGGGCCAAAGAGACCCAGTGCTTC.

The table lists this clonotype with a few counts. The chain employs TRBV15 and TRBJ1-6; D is unclear. Trimming took off 2 bases at V and 10 bases at J, with 15 bases between the two ends. The germline V gene encodes CDR1 LNHNV and CDR2 YYDKDF (reference sequence). The CDR3 extends over 15 amino acids. CDR3 amino acids: CATSRYPGPRSPLHF. The CDR3 bases are TGTGCCACCAGCAGATACCCAGGTCCGAGATCACCCCTCCACTTT.

This clonotype was seen once. Since a much larger clone is just one base distant, this may be a read error. Here the CDR3 DNA reads TGTGCCAGCAGCCAAGACTGGGTCGTGGGGGCTGAGACCCAGTTCTTC. It translates to CASSQDWVVGAETQFF. The chain couples TRBV3-1 to TRBJ2-1; the D gene is possibly TRBD1 (6 bases). V shed 0 bases and J shed 13 bases, with 22 bases lying between them. The CDR3 runs 16 residues. Germline V gives CDR1 LGHDT, CDR2 YNNKEL (reference sequence).

This clonotype was observed at least ten times. The chain carries TRBV6-2 or TRBV6-3 and TRBJ2-1; a possible D gene is TRBD2 (5 bases). From germline, CDR1 is MNHEY and CDR2 SVGEGT. The CDR3 is made up of 14 amino acids. V lost 2 bases and J lost 8, with 13 bases in between. Here the CDR3 DNA reads TGTGCCAGCAGTTACGCGGGCCGCGTCGATGAGCAGTTCTTC. It translates to CASSYAGRVDEQFF.

There are a few counts of this clonotype. The V and J genes are TRBV5-4 and TRBJ2-5; D not certain. Germline values: CDR1 SGHNT, CDR2 YYREEE (reference sequence). The CDR3 is made up of 12 amino acids. Trimming took off 7 bases at V and 2 bases at J, with 9 bases between the two ends. CDR3 nucleotides: TGTGCCAGCGGTCCCTTACAAGAGACCCAGTACTTC. This sequence encodes CASGPLQETQYF.